One sample yielded the 20 T cell receptor beta chains listed below, sequenced in a study of blood T cell repertoires in COVID-19. The data were produced by immunoSEQ multiplex PCR, yet TCRdb's version contains in-frame clones alone and is incomplete. This sample carries some 41,000 clones, 82% of them seen once, and the ten largest clones take around 4.2%. Material: peripheral blood. These receptors all stem from a woman aged 70-85 years with acute or convalescent COVID-19.

This clone was seen only a few times. The rearrangement links TRBV7-2 to TRBJ2-3, with 11 bases matching TRBD2. Germline-derived CDR1 and CDR2 are SGHTA and FQGNSA. V was clipped by 7 bases and J by 1 base; unmatched bases: 10. The CDR3 spans 17 residues. The CDR3 region is CASKLSGRAPGTDTQYF. In nucleotides, the CDR3 is TGTGCCAGCAAGCTTAGCGGGAGGGCCCCTGGCACAGATACGCAGTATTTT.

The rearrangement joins TRBV6-2 or TRBV6-3 to TRBJ1-2; no clear D. This CDR3 region has 15 residues. The V end was cut by 2 bases, the J end by 1 base, with 11 bases between. Germline V gene sequence: CDR1 MNHEY, CDR2 SVGEGT. CDR3 coding DNA: TGTGCCAGCAGTTACACAGTGCGAGATAACTATGGCTACACCTTC. Amino acid sequence: CASSYTVRDNYGYTF.

The V and J genes are TRBV5-4 and TRBJ2-3; D might be TRBD1 (6 bases). The CDR3 consists of 12 residues. The ends were cut back, 4 bases at V and 4 bases at J, with 7 bases in the middle. Germline V gene sequence: CDR1 SGHNT, CDR2 YYREEE (reference sequence). The CDR3 here is CASSRQADTQYF. The CDR3 nucleotides read TGTGCCAGCAGCCGACAGGCAGATACGCAGTATTTT.

The rearrangement uses TRBV19 and TRBJ1-5, with D possibly matching TRBD1 (5 bases). The CDR3 is 17 amino acids. The germline V gene has CDR1 LNHDA and CDR2 SQIVND (reference sequence). Between the trimmed V and J ends, which lost 5 bases and 0 bases, there was a span of 17 bases. The CDR3 is CASSRAGRGDSNQPQHF. In DNA form, the CDR3 reads TGTGCCAGTAGTCGGGCGGGGCGAGGGGATAGCAATCAGCCCCAGCATTTT. The full variable domain, completed using reference TRBV19 and TRBJ1-5, is DGGITQSPKYLFRKEGQNVTLSCEQNLNHDAMYWYRQDPGQGLRLIYYSQIVNDFQKGDIAEGYSVSREKKESFPLTVTSAQKNPTAFYLCASSRAGRGDSNQPQHFGDGTRLSIL.

The rearrangement joins TRBV7-6 to TRBJ1-1, with a weak D call TRBD1 (5 bases). Trimming removed 1 base from V and 0 bases from J, with 12 bases in between. In germline, CDR1 is SGHVS, CDR2 FNYEAQ. The CDR3 extends over 16 amino acids. The CDR3 is CASSLDPRAMNTEAFF. The CDR3 DNA reads as TGTGCCAGCAGCTTAGACCCCAGGGCCATGAACACTGAAGCTTTCTTT.

The chain uses TRBV5-1 and TRBJ2-7, with D maybe TRBD1 (5 bases). Trimming pared 5 bases from V and 6 bases from J, leaving 12 bases between. The CDR3 is 12 residues long. Germline CDR1 is SGHRS and CDR2 is YFSETQ. CDR3 bases: TGCGCCAGCAGACATGACAGCTCCGAGCAGTACTTC. Protein: CASRHDSSEQYF.

This sequence joins TRBV12-3 or TRBV12-4 and TRBJ1-5, with no clear D. The CDR3 has 12 amino acids. Deletions cut 4 bases from V and 6 bases from J, with 7 bases between. The DNA for the CDR3 is TGTGCCAGCAGTTCAGTTGGTCAGCCCCAGCATTTT. Amino acids: CASSSVGQPQHF.

This chain links TRBV10-3 with TRBJ2-2; TRBD2 aligns across 11 bases. The V and J ends lost 7 bases and 5 bases, in that order; junction bases with no gene match: 3. The CDR3 totals 14 residues. Germline lookup yields CDR1 ENHRY and CDR2 SYGVKD. The CDR3 nucleotides are TGTGCCATCAAGGGACTAGCGGAGACCGGGGAGCTGTTTTTT. Its protein is CAIKGLAETGELFF.

V is TRBV29-1 and J is TRBJ1-2; TRBD1 agrees at 7 bases. The CDR3 consists of 13 residues. Germline CDR1 reads SQVTM; CDR2 reads ANQGSEA. V shed 0 bases and J 6 bases; nucleotides not matched to a gene: 4. The chain's CDR3 is CSVEDRDRDGYTF. Written as DNA, the CDR3 is TGCAGCGTTGAAGATCGGGACAGAGATGGCTACACCTTC. The full variable domain, completed using reference TRBV29-1 and TRBJ1-2, is SAVISQKPSRDICQRGTSLTIQCQVDSQVTMMFWYRQQPGQSLTLIATANQGSEATYESGFVIDKFPISRPNLTFSTLTVSNMSPEDSSIYLCSVEDRDRDGYTFGSGTRLTVV.

This clone appeared a few times. One end of the junction varies from germline; a read error may be responsible. The chain has TRBV27 and TRBJ2-1; the match to TRBD2 covers 7 bases. Germline loops: CDR1 MNHEY, CDR2 SMNVEV (reference sequence). The CDR3 length is 13 residues. The CDR3 loop reads CASGLISGGEQFF. In DNA form, the CDR3 reads TGTGCCAGCGGTTTGATATCGGGGGGTGAGCAGTTCTTC.

The CDR3 is CASSLSGNSYEQYF. The CDR3 region has the DNA TGTGCCAGCAGTCTTAGCGGGAACTCCTACGAGCAGTACTTC. V usage is TRBV6-6 and J usage is TRBJ2-7; 8 bases match TRBD2. This CDR3 has 14 amino acids. From germline, CDR1 is MNHNY and CDR2 SVGAGI (reference sequence). V lost 5 bases and J lost 0; bases outside the gene matches: 3.

The chain carries TRBV2 and TRBJ1-5; D may be TRBD1 (5 bases). CDR1 is SNHLY, CDR2 FYNNEI, per germline. CDR3 length: 13 residues. V was trimmed by 7 bases and J by 10 bases, leaving 17 bases between them. The CDR3 DNA follows: TGTGCCAGCATTTCCGGGACTGGGGGTCCCCAGCATTTT. Residues: CASISGTGGPQHF.

The table lists this clone with a count of one. The chain combines TRBV9 with TRBJ2-2, with 9 bases lining up with TRBD2. The trim removed 2 bases at V and 7 bases at J, leaving 6 bases unmatched. Germline-derived CDR1 and CDR2 are SGDLS and YYNGEE. The CDR3 consists of 15 residues. CDR3: CASSVVAGESGELFF. In nucleotides, the CDR3 is TGTGCCAGCAGCGTGGTAGCGGGAGAGAGCGGGGAGCTGTTTTTT.

The chain is built from TRBV6-5 and TRBJ2-7, with TRBD1 matching over 7 bases. Germline loops: CDR1 MNHEY, CDR2 SVGAGI. The V segment lost 4 bases and the J segment 7 bases; nucleotides outside the gene matches: 16. CDR3 length equals 16 residues. The CDR3 sequence is CASSLLNGQAPREQYF. The CDR3 DNA is TGTGCCAGCAGTTTATTAAATGGACAGGCCCCCCGGGAGCAGTACTTC.

J is TRBJ2-7 and V is TRBV5-8, with TRBD2 as a possible D gene (6 bases). There are 13 residues in the CDR3. V lost 4 bases, J lost 9 bases, and 17 bases lay in between. Germline V lookup: CDR1 SGHTS, CDR2 YDEGEE. CDR3 in amino acids: CASSQSGYPGQYF. CDR3 coding DNA: TGTGCCAGCAGCCAAAGCGGGTATCCGGGGCAGTACTTC.

V and J are TRBV10-3 and TRBJ2-7; possibly TRBD1 for D (5 bases). Trimming removed 4 bases at V and 2 bases at J, with 9 bases between. The CDR3 sequence is 13 residues long. Germline loops: CDR1 ENHRY, CDR2 SYGVKD. This CDR3 reads CAISVQGTYEQYF. As DNA, the CDR3 is TGTGCCATCAGTGTGCAGGGCACCTACGAGCAGTACTTC.

V usage is TRBV6-5 and J usage is TRBJ1-4, with a weak D call TRBD1 (5 bases). The CDR3 is made up of 12 amino acids. Looked up from germline, CDR1 is MNHEY and CDR2 is SVGAGI. The ends were cut back, 6 bases at V and 8 bases at J, with 10 bases in the middle. The CDR3 nucleotides read TGTGCCAGCAGGCGGACATCCGAAAAACTGTTTTTT. Protein: CASRRTSEKLFF.

This chain uses TRBV30 with TRBJ2-2; 9 bases line up with TRBD2. The junction had 2 bases not matched to a gene; V was cut back by 4 bases and J by 2 bases. The CDR3 covers 14 residues. Germline V gene sequence: CDR1 GTSNPN, CDR2 SVGIG (reference sequence). The DNA for the CDR3 is TGTGCCTGGACACTAGCGGGTAACACCGGGGAGCTGTTTTTT. Translating gives CAWTLAGNTGELFF.

This chain uses TRBV19 with TRBJ1-3; no clear D gene. This CDR3 comprises 15 residues. The germline V gene encodes CDR1 LNHDA and CDR2 SQIVND (reference sequence). V was shortened by 3 bases and J by 0 bases, with 9 bases between the two germline ends. CDR3 sequence reads: CASSMRANSGNTIYF. DNA for the CDR3: TGTGCCAGTAGTATGAGGGCGAACTCTGGAAACACCATATATTTT.

The CDR3 loop reads CASSLAPQGAYEQYF. The DNA for the CDR3 is TGTGCCAGCAGCTTAGCGCCTCAAGGGGCCTACGAGCAGTACTTC. J is TRBJ2-7 and V is TRBV7-2, with a tentative D call TRBD1 (5 bases). Per germline, CDR1 SGHTA and CDR2 FQGNSA. The CDR3 spans 15 residues. V was pared by 0 bases and J by 2 bases, with 11 bases between.